These T cell receptor beta chains were read from a single sample in a study of T-cell memory formation after mild COVID-19. TCRdb redid the calling of the 5' RACE reads with MiXCR, one entry per CDR3 protein. The data hold about 250,000 distinct CDR3 sequences, with just over 15% observed a single time. Sequenced input: PBMCs or a T cell subset sorted from them (not recorded which). These receptors all stem from an adult woman who had mild COVID-19 (a few samples of this study predate the infection). Cell type and time point are not known. Each CDR3 is given with its conserved first and last residue. Fields, in order: V gene, clone size, J gene, D gene, CDR3 protein, CDR3 DNA. D genes are given only for firm matches. Size tells how often a clone was seen (once, few, many) or the class of an expanded clone, and some rows leave it out.

v_gene: TRBV29-1
abundance: .
j_gene: TRBJ2-5
d_gene: .
CDR3aa: CSVRDSGAPQETQYF
CDR3nt: TGCAGCGTTAGGGACTCCGGGGCCCCCCAAGAGACCCAGTACTTC

v_gene: TRBV29-1
abundance: few
j_gene: TRBJ1-1
d_gene: .
CDR3aa: CSVGHRGDTEAFF
CDR3nt: TGCAGCGTTGGGCACAGAGGGGACACTGAAGCTTTCTTT

v_gene: TRBV18
abundance: .
j_gene: TRBJ2-5
d_gene: TRBD1
CDR3aa: CASSGTGQETQYF
CDR3nt: TGTGCCAGCTCCGGGACAGGTCAAGAGACCCAGTACTTC

v_gene: TRBV7-3
abundance: few
j_gene: TRBJ2-3
d_gene: TRBD1
CDR3aa: CASSPGQGLGTDTQYF
CDR3nt: TGTGCCAGCAGCCCGGGACAGGGATTAGGCACAGATACGCAGTATTTT

v_gene: TRBV18
abundance: .
j_gene: TRBJ2-1
d_gene: .
CDR3aa: CASSPPNRASTYNEQFF
CDR3nt: TGTGCCAGCTCTCCTCCGAACAGGGCCTCCACCTACAATGAGCAGTTCTTC

v_gene: TRBV3-1
abundance: .
j_gene: TRBJ2-2
d_gene: .
CDR3aa: CASSQGIANTGELFF
CDR3nt: TGTGCCAGCAGCCAAGGGATCGCGAACACCGGGGAGCTGTTTTTT

v_gene: TRBV24-1
abundance: few
j_gene: TRBJ2-7
d_gene: .
CDR3aa: CATSDTWTVTYEQYF
CDR3nt: TGTGCCACCAGTGATACCTGGACCGTTACCTACGAGCAGTACTTC

v_gene: TRBV20-1
abundance: few
j_gene: TRBJ2-7
d_gene: TRBD2
CDR3aa: CSARDRDHQHKSQAGFVYEQYF
CDR3nt: TGCAGTGCTAGAGATCGGGACCATCAGCATAAGTCTCAAGCGGGATTTGTCTACGAGCAGTACTTC

v_gene: TRBV19
abundance: many
j_gene: TRBJ2-7
d_gene: TRBD1
CDR3aa: CASSTTGTGVDEQYF
CDR3nt: TGTGCCAGTAGTACGACCGGGACAGGGGTGGACGAGCAGTACTTC

v_gene: TRBV19
abundance: .
j_gene: TRBJ1-1
d_gene: .
CDR3aa: CASSRQGPTEAFF
CDR3nt: TGTGCCAGTAGTAGGCAAGGGCCCACTGAAGCTTTCTTT

v_gene: TRBV12-3/TRBV12-4
abundance: few
j_gene: TRBJ2-7
d_gene: TRBD2
CDR3aa: CASSPTTSGIMARQYF
CDR3nt: TGTGCCAGCAGTCCGACGACTAGCGGGATAATGGCGCGCCAGTACTTC

v_gene: TRBV7-6
abundance: few
j_gene: TRBJ2-3
d_gene: .
CDR3aa: CASSPRQDTQYF
CDR3nt: TGTGCCAGCAGCCCTAGGCAAGACACGCAGTATTTT

v_gene: TRBV12-5
abundance: many
j_gene: TRBJ2-5
d_gene: .
CDR3aa: CASALWEVWETQYF
CDR3nt: TGTGCTAGTGCGCTCTGGGAGGTATGGGAGACCCAGTACTTC

v_gene: TRBV7-3
abundance: .
j_gene: TRBJ1-2
d_gene: .
CDR3aa: CASSPRPAGGGYGYTF
CDR3nt: TGTGCCAGCAGTCCCCGGCCGGCAGGTGGGGGCTATGGCTACACCTTC

v_gene: TRBV12-3/TRBV12-4
abundance: few
j_gene: TRBJ2-2
d_gene: .
CDR3aa: CASSLRQTQIRTGELFF
CDR3nt: TGTGCCAGCAGTTTAAGGCAGACCCAAATTAGGACCGGGGAGCTGTTTTTT

v_gene: TRBV27
abundance: .
j_gene: TRBJ1-1
d_gene: .
CDR3aa: CASSLYPRRTGEAFF
CDR3nt: TGTGCCAGCAGTCTATACCCCCGGAGGACCGGCGAAGCTTTCTTT

v_gene: TRBV6-5
abundance: .
j_gene: TRBJ1-6
d_gene: .
CDR3aa: CASSYSLVGMNSPLHF
CDR3nt: TGTGCCAGCAGTTACTCTCTGGTGGGGATGAATTCACCCCTCCACTTT

v_gene: TRBV5-1
abundance: .
j_gene: TRBJ2-3
d_gene: .
CDR3aa: CASSLSSTSSSDTQYF
CDR3nt: TGCGCCAGCAGCTTGTCCTCCACATCAAGCTCAGATACGCAGTATTTT

v_gene: TRBV12-3/TRBV12-4
abundance: .
j_gene: TRBJ1-1
d_gene: TRBD1
CDR3aa: CASSRTGLLTEAFF
CDR3nt: TGTGCCAGCAGTCGGACAGGGCTACTCACTGAAGCTTTCTTT

v_gene: TRBV10-3
abundance: few
j_gene: TRBJ2-7
d_gene: .
CDR3aa: CAISAQGYEQYF
CDR3nt: TGTGCCATCAGCGCTCAGGGCTACGAGCAGTACTTC

v_gene: TRBV9
abundance: few
j_gene: TRBJ1-1
d_gene: .
CDR3aa: CASSVKEGTEAFF
CDR3nt: TGTGCCAGCAGCGTAAAGGAGGGTACTGAAGCTTTCTTT

v_gene: TRBV2
abundance: many
j_gene: TRBJ2-1
d_gene: .
CDR3aa: CASSAYVGHNEQFF
CDR3nt: TGTGCCAGCAGTGCGTACGTGGGGCACAATGAGCAGTTCTTC

v_gene: TRBV20-1
abundance: few
j_gene: TRBJ2-5
d_gene: .
CDR3aa: CSARGHKGETQYF
CDR3nt: TGCAGTGCACGGGGGCATAAGGGAGAGACCCAGTACTTC

v_gene: TRBV5-6
abundance: .
j_gene: TRBJ2-7
d_gene: .
CDR3aa: CASSQRSGGEQYF
CDR3nt: TGTGCCAGCAGCCAACGGTCCGGGGGTGAGCAGTACTTC

v_gene: TRBV20-1
abundance: .
j_gene: TRBJ1-1
d_gene: .
CDR3aa: CSASQGGGTEAFF
CDR3nt: TGCAGTGCTAGTCAGGGAGGCGGCACTGAAGCTTTCTTT

v_gene: TRBV5-5
abundance: .
j_gene: TRBJ1-1
d_gene: TRBD1
CDR3aa: CASSLEGGQGSAEAFF
CDR3nt: TGTGCCAGCAGCTTGGAGGGCGGACAGGGTTCGGCTGAAGCTTTCTTT

v_gene: TRBV2
abundance: few
j_gene: TRBJ2-5
d_gene: .
CDR3aa: CAGVATGETQYF
CDR3nt: TGTGCCGGCGTGGCTACGGGTGAGACCCAGTACTTC